One and the same sample provided the 7 T cell receptor beta chains below, sequenced in a study of vaccination effects on CD4 cells after COVID-19. Expansion with viral peptide pools was applied to antigen-specific CD4+ T cells by the ViraFEST assay prior to sequencing. The culture ran for 10 days before CD4+ T cells were isolated. Each participant received a vaccine that was either BNT162b2 or mRNA-1273, given as two doses. No antigen has been identified for these receptors. Assay: immunoSEQ multiplex PCR; the TCRdb copy retains only in-frame clones and omits some. The sample has just under 60,000 clones, approximately 78% seen once. The sample was CD4+ T cells from PBMCs cultured with HCoV-OC43 spike peptides, taken after COVID-19 vaccination. As for subset: HCoV-OC43 spike overlapping peptide pool stimulation. These receptors were taken from a human donor who received a COVID-19 vaccine.

This chain joins TRBV7-3 and TRBJ2-5; 8 bases fit TRBD2. Trimming at V came to 4 bases and at J to 5 bases, leaving 6 bases not matched to a gene. CDR3 size: 14 residues. Germline CDR1 reads SGHTA; CDR2 reads FQGTGA. This chain's CDR3 is CASSSSGGRETQYF. The DNA for the CDR3 is TGTGCCAGCAGCTCGAGCGGGGGCCGGGAGACCCAGTACTTC.

The rearrangement uses TRBV6-2 or TRBV6-3 and TRBJ1-2; tentative D call: TRBD1 (6 bases). CDR1 and CDR2 from the germline V gene are MNHEY and SVGEGT. V lost 2 bases and J 2 bases, leaving 9 bases between the germline ends. The CDR3 totals 14 residues. Here the CDR3 reads CASSYGGANYGYTF. The CDR3 DNA follows: TGTGCCAGCAGTTACGGGGGGGCGAACTATGGCTACACCTTC.

CDR3 amino acids: CASSQGNSGFRYNSPLHF. CDR3 DNA: TGCGCCAGCAGCCAAGGGAATTCAGGGTTTCGGTATAATTCACCCCTCCACTTT. V is TRBV4-1 and J is TRBJ1-6, with D tentatively TRBD1 (5 bases). CDR1 is MGHRA and CDR2 is YSYEKL in the germline V gene. Deletions cut 1 base from V and 4 bases from J, with 17 bases between. The length of the CDR3 is 18 residues.

This chain links TRBV2 with TRBJ2-5; 7 nucleotides align to TRBD2. J gave up 5 bases and V 3 bases, and 3 bases lay outside the gene matches. There are 13 residues in the CDR3. Germline CDR1 is SNHLY and CDR2 is FYNNEI. Here the CDR3 DNA reads TGTGCCAGCAGTGATGTGGGGGGGGAGACCCAGTACTTC. Its protein product is CASSDVGGETQYF.

The genes are TRBV11-3 and TRBJ2-2; possibly TRBD1 for D (5 bases). CDR3 size: 16 residues. The germline V and J ends were trimmed by 8 bases and 5 bases, with 21 bases remaining between them. Germline V CDR1 and CDR2: SGHNT, YENEEA. The CDR3, as DNA: TGTGCCAGCGGATGGTTAGGGGCGGTGGGGACCGGGGAGCTGTTTTTT. This sequence encodes CASGWLGAVGTGELFF.

J is TRBJ2-7 and V is TRBV6-5; 7 bases match TRBD1. The ends lost 7 bases at V and 3 bases at J; junction bases unmatched: 9. The CDR3 spans 14 residues. Germline CDR1 reads MNHEY; CDR2 reads SVGAGI. CDR3 amino acids: CASTPGQASYEQYV. CDR3 bases: TGTGCCAGCACTCCAGGACAGGCTAGCTACGAGCAGTACGTC.

This clone was recorded once. The rearrangement uses TRBV5-8 and TRBJ2-3; 7 nucleotides agree with TRBD1. Looked up from germline, CDR1 is SGHTS and CDR2 is YDEGEE. This CDR3 has 16 residues. The trim removed 7 bases at V and 1 base at J, leaving 12 bases unmatched. Written as DNA, the CDR3 is TGTGCCAGCCCTGCCAGACCGGGACAGCGCACAGATACGCAGTATTTT. Translation: CASPARPGQRTDTQYF.